What follows is one T cell receptor beta chain and its context. The data are from a study of human T cells and chemical hapten exposure. The germline V gene has CDR1 SNHLY and CDR2 FYNNEI. Trimming shortened V by 2 bases and J by 1 base, and 11 bases separated the two germline ends. The CDR3 covers 15 residues. The time point: patch test 3, about 24 weeks after DPC sensitization. Treatment: therapeutic diphenylcyclopropenone sensitization with weekly scalp DPC. MiXCR was run by TCRdb on the RACE reads, yielding one entry per CDR3 protein. The sample shows about 170,000 distinct CDR3 sequences, about 27% of them seen only once.

The rearrangement uses TRBV2 and TRBJ1-1, with a weak D call TRBD1 (5 bases). The sequencing used whole blood, collected in connection with sensitization to the hapten diphenylcyclopropenone (DPC). The sequence was obtained from a woman younger than 30 with alopecia areata. Some clones in this sample may be carry-over from other donors' samples. The DNA for the CDR3 is TGTGCCAGCAGTGAACGGGGCCCCTCGAACACTGAAGCTTTCTTT. Translation: CASSERGPSNTEAFF.